This T cell receptor beta chain was observed in a study of T cells expressing NK-cell markers. TCRdb reprocessed the 5' RACE reads; each CDR3 protein has one entry and no DNA is given. Its listing shows a few hundred thousand distinct CDR3 sequences. The CDR3 spans 13 residues. The V gene is TRBV12-2, the J gene TRBJ1-1; checking the TCRdb D call of TRBD1 is not possible without DNA. TRBV12-2 is tagged as a pseudogene. The sample comprised blood T cells: a sorted CD56 or NKG2C T cell subset, CD4+ or CD8+ T cells, or bulk PBMC T cells (not recorded which). The clonotype originates from a man aged 18 to 29 in good health. The CDR3 loop reads CAKSGRGGTEAFF.